These 3 T cell receptor beta chains share one sample of origin, sequenced in a study of T cells in Graves' hyperthyroidism and ophthalmopathy. Authors of the study amplified TCR beta CDR3 regions from RNA transcripts. Researchers ran a first-round RT-PCR on the TCR CDR3 using the HTBI primer set. TCRdb re-analysed the multiplex PCR reads in MiXCR, keeping a single row per CDR3 protein. The profile shows fewer than 450,000 distinct CDR3 sequences, about an eighth of them singletons. The specimen sequenced was blood. These TCRs come from a man aged 50 to 59 with Graves' ophthalmopathy.

This clonotype has a count of ten or more. The chain recombines TRBV7-2 with TRBJ2-1, with D maybe TRBD2 (7 bases). CDR1 and CDR2 from the germline V gene are SGHTA and FQGNSA. This CDR3 region has 14 residues. Trimming left V 1 base short and J 5 bases short, with 9 bases between. Written as DNA, the CDR3 is TGTGCCAGCAGCTTAGAGGGGGGGGACAATGAGCAGTTCTTC. It yields the protein CASSLEGGDNEQFF.

This clonotype has only a few counts. The chain links TRBV24-1 to TRBJ2-1, with D maybe TRBD1 (6 bases). Germline V gene data show CDR1 as KGHDR and CDR2 as SFDVKD. The ends were cut back, 3 bases at V and 5 bases at J, with 10 bases in the middle. The CDR3 is made up of 14 amino acids. CDR3 protein: CATSDPGTNNEQFF. The CDR3, as DNA: TGTGCCACCAGTGATCCCGGGACAAACAATGAGCAGTTCTTC.

This clonotype showed up just a few times. This chain's CDR3 is CASSYSGTYNEQFF. In DNA form, the CDR3 reads TGTGCCAGCAGTTACTCGGGAACCTACAATGAGCAGTTCTTC. The J gene is TRBJ2-1, the V gene TRBV6-2 or TRBV6-3; D unresolved. The germline V and J ends were trimmed by 0 bases and 2 bases, with 5 bases remaining between them. Germline assignment: CDR1 MNHEY and CDR2 SVGEGT. The CDR3 is made up of 14 amino acids.